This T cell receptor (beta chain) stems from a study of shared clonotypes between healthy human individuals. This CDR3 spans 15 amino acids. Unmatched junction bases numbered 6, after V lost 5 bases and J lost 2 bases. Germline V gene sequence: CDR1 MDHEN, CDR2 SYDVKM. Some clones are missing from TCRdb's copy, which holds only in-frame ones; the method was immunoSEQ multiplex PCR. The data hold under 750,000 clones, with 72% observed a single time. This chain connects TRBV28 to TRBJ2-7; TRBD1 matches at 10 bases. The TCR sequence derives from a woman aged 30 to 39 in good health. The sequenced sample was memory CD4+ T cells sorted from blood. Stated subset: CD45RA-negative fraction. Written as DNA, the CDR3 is TGTGCCAGCAGTGTTGGGACAGGGGACACCTACGAGCAGTACTTC. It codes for CASSVGTGDTYEQYF.